A selection of T cell receptor beta chains follows, all from one sample in a study of blood T cell repertoires in COVID-19. Produced via immunoSEQ multiplex PCR; TCRdb's table is partial and in-frame only. The sample includes roughly 200,000 clones, roughly nine tenths seen only once; the top ten take 3.5% to 4%. The specimen was PBMCs or T cells enriched from blood (not recorded which). Receptor source: a woman aged 25 to 39 with acute COVID-19. The CDR3 runs from the conserved cysteine through the conserved F or W. The order of the fields is clone size, D gene, J gene, V gene, CDR3 DNA, CDR3 protein. A D gene is named only where the DNA matches it firmly. Clone size is given for some rows only: seen once, a few or many times, or a class if the clone is expanded.

.	.	TRBJ1-4	TRBV7-2	TGTGCCAGCAGCTTAGATCGGGGTCGTGATGAAAAACTGTTTTTT	CASSLDRGRDEKLFF
.	TRBD1	TRBJ1-6	TRBV5-1	TGCGCCAGCAGGGGTTTGGACAGGGCTTCACCCCTCCACTTT	CASRGLDRASPLHF
.	.	TRBJ1-2	TRBV14	TGTGCCAGCAGCCAAGTCCGGGGATGGGGCTACACCTTC	CASSQVRGWGYTF
once	.	TRBJ1-6	TRBV15	TGTGCCACCAGCAGGGGGGCCAGCTCCTATAATTCACCCCCCCACTTT	CATSRGASSYNSPPHF
.	.	TRBJ1-5	TRBV2	TGTGCCAGCAGGATGCAGGCCTACAATCAGCCCCAGCATTTT	CASRMQAYNQPQHF
few	.	TRBJ1-5	TRBV30	TGTGCCTGGACAGGAGGGAGGGATCAGCCCCAGCATTTT	CAWTGGRDQPQHF
few	TRBD1	TRBJ1-4	TRBV4-1	TGCGCCAGCAGCTCCTACCAGGGACAGGGTGAAAAACTGTTTTTT	CASSSYQGQGEKLFF
.	TRBD2	TRBJ2-3	TRBV11-2	TGTGCCAGCAGCCCGAGGGGTCTAGCGGGTATCACAGATACGCAGTATTTT	CASSPRGLAGITDTQYF
.	TRBD1	TRBJ2-5	TRBV5-1	TGCGCCAGCAGCCTAAGACAGGGTAGGGAGACCCAGTACTTC	CASSLRQGRETQYF
once	TRBD1	TRBJ1-1	TRBV10-3	TGTGCCATCAGGGCGACAGGGGGCGGAAATATAGCTTTCTTT	CAIRATGGGNIAFF
.	.	TRBJ1-1	TRBV27	TGTGCCAGCAGCTCGTGGGGGCTCGGAGCTTTCTTT	CASSSWGLGAFF